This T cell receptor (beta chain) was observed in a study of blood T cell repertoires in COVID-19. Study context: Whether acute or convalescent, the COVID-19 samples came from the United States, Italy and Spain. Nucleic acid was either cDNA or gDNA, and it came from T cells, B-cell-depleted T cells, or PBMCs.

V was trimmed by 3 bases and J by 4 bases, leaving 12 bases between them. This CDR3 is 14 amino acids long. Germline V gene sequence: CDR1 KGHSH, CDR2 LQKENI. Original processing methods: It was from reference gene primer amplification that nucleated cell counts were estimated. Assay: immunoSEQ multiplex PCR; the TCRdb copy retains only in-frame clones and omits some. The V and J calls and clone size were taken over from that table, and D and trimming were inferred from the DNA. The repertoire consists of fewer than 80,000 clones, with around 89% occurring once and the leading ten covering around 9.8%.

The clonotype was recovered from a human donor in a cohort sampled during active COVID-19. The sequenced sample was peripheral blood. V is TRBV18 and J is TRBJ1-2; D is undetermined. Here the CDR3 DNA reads TGTGCCAGCTCACCCTCAGACCGCGGCTATGGCTACACCTTC. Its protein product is CASSPSDRGYGYTF.